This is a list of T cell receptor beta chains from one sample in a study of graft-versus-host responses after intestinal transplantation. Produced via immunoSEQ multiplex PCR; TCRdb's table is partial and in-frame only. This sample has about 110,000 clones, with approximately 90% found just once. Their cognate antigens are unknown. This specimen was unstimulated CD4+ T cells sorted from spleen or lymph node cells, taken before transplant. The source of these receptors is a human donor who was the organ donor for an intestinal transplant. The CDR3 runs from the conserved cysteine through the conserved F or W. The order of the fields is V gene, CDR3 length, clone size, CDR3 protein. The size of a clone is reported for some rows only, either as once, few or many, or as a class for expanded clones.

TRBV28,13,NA,CASSIGGSYEQYF
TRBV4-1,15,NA,CASSQDRGAGEKLFF
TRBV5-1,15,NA,CASSSDTARNTEAFF
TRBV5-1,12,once,CASSPAGNTIYF
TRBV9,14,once,CASSVRGVGEKLFF
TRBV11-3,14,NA,CASSLDGGRSTQFF
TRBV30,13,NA,CAWSLGGVYGYTF
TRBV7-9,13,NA,CASSLGIGQPQHF
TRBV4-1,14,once,CASGSGEITDTQYF
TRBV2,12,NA,CASSQGPGPQHF
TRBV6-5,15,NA,CASSYTREITYEQYF
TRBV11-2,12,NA,CASSPDDSPLHF
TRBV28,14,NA,CASSKRTSHNEQFF
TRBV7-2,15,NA,CASSYPGLATETQYF
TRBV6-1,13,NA,CASSVARVYEQYF
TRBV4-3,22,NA,CASSQELGLAGEKIRSYNEQFF
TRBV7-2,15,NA,CASSLSGGSIYEQYF
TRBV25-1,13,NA,CASRQGAREKLFF
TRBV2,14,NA,CASSFTSYTGELFF
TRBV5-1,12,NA,CASSLDTYEQYF
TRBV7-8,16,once,CASSPVVGTSYNEQFF
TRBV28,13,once,CASIQGGYTEAFF
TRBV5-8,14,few,CASSLEGVTGELFF
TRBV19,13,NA,CASSLGQIYEQYF
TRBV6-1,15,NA,CASGGRINSGNTIYF
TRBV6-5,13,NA,CASSVDRTYEQYF
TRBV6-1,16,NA,CASSEGPGTSSYEQYF
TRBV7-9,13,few,CASSLEGGTEAFF
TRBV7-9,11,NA,CASSSLPTQYF
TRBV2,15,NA,CASIAGAPSYNEQFF
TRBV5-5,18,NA,CASSLDGSPSSGANVLTF
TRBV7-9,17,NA,CASSSAGTGGVYNEQFF
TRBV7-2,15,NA,CASSNGQGSTDTQYF
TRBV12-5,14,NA,CASGFGTGTDTQYF
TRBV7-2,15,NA,CASSLAGRKNTEAFF
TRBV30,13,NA,CAWSTGTLSRAFF
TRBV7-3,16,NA,CASSLTQREGVNEQFF
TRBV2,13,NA,CASKDRANYEQYF
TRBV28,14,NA,CASRRTGFLDTQYF
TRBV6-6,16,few,CASTPTSYVGTGELFF
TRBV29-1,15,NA,CSGHYTGTSTDTQYF
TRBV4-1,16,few,CASSQESLAGTGELFF
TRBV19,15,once,CASSIGGPRSYEQYF
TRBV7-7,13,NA,CASSNDRGETQYF
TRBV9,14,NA,CASSVDVGGNTIYF
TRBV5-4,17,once,CASSWARRTTSDTEAFF
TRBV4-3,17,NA,CASSQAVAGAIYNEQFF
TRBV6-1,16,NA,CASSERFSSGYQPQHF
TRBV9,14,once,CASSQTGLGTEAFF
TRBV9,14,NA,CASSVGPYQETQYF
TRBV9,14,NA,CASSPGQGTPEQFF
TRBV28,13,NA,CASSPGTGNTIYF
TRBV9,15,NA,CASSPRRAGAYEQYF